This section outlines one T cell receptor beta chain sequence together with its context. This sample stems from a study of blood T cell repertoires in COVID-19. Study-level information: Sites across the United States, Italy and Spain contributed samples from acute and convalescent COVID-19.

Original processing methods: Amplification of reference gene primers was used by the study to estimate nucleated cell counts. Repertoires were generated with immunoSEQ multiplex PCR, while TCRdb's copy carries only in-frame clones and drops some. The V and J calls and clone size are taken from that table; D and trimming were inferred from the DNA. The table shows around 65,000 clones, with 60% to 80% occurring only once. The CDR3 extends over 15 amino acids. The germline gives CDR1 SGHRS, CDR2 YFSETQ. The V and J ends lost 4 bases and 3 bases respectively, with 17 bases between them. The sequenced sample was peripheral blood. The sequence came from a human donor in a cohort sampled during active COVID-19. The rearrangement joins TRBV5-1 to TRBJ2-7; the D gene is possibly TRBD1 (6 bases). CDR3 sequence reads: CASSPRPTGNYEQYF. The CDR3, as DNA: TGCGCCAGCAGCCCTAGGCCAACAGGGAACTACGAGCAGTACTTC.